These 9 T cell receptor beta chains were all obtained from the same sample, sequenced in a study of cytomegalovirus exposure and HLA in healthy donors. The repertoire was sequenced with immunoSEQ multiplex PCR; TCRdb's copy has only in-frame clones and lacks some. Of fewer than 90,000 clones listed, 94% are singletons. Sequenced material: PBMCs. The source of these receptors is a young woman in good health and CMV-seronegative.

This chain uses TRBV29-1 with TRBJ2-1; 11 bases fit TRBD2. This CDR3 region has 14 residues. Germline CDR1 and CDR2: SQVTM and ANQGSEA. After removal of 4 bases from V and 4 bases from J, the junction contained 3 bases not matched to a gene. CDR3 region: CSVVTSGGYNEQFF. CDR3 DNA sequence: TGCAGCGTTGTAACTAGCGGGGGATACAATGAGCAGTTCTTC.

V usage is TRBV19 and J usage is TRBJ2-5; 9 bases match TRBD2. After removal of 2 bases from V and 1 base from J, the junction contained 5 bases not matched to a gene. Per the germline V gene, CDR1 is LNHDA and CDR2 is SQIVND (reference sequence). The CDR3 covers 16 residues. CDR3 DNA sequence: TGTGCCAGTAGTATATCTACTAGCGGGTCCCAAGAGACCCAGTACTTC. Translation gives CASSISTSGSQETQYF.

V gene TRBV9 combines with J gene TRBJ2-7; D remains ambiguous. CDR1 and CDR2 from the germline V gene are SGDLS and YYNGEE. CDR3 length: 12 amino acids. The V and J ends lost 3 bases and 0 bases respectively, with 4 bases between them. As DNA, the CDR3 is TGTGCCAGCAGCGACAGCTCCTACGAGCAGTACTTC. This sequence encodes CASSDSSYEQYF.

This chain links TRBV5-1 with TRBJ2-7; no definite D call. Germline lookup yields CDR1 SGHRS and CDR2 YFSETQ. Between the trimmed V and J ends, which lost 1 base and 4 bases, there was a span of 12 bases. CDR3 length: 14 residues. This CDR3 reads CASSLSESEYEQYF. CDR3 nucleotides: TGCGCCAGCAGCTTGTCCGAAAGCGAATACGAGCAGTACTTC.

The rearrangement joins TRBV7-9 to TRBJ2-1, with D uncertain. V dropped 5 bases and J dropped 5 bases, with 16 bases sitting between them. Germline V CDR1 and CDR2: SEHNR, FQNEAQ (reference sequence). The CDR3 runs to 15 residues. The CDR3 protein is CASSITPSLNNEQFF. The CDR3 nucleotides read TGTGCCAGCAGCATAACACCGTCCCTCAACAATGAGCAGTTCTTC.

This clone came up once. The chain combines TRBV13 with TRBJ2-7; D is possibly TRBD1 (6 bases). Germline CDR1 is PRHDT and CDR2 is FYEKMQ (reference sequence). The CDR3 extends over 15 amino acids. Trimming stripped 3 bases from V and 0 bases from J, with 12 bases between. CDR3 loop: CASSFFRGDSYEQYF. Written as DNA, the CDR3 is TGTGCCAGCAGCTTTTTCAGGGGAGACTCCTACGAGCAGTACTTC.

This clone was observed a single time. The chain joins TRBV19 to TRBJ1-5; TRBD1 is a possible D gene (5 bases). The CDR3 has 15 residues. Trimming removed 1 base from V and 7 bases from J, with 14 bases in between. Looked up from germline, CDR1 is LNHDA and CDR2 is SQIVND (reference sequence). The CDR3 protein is CASSIGSGFKQPQHF. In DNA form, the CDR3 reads TGTGCCAGTAGTATAGGGTCAGGGTTTAAGCAGCCCCAGCATTTT.

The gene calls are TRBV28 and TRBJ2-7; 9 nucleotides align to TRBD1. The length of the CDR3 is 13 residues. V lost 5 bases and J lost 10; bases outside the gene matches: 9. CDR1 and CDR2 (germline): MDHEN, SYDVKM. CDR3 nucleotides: TGTGCCAGCAGTCTGGGACAGGGTGGTTTCCAGTACTTC. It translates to CASSLGQGGFQYF.

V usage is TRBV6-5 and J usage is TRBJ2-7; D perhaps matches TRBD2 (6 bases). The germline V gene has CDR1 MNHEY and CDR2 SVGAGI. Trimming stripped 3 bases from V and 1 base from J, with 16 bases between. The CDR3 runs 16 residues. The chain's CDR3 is CASSYRLATQSYEQYF. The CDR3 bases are TGTGCCAGCAGTTATCGTCTAGCGACCCAATCCTACGAGCAGTACTTC.